These 22 T cell receptor beta chains came from one sample sequenced in a study of cytomegalovirus exposure and HLA in healthy donors. PCR involved 60 Vbeta and 13 Jbeta primers. Sequenced by immunoSEQ multiplex PCR; TCRdb stores in-frame clones only, minus some. The table lists about 94,000 clones, approximately 77% of them singletons, with around a tenth in the top ten. The sample was PBMCs. These receptors came from a human donor in good health.

This clone appeared once. The rearrangement joins TRBV5-1 to TRBJ1-1; D ambiguous. CDR1 and CDR2 from the germline V gene are SGHRS and YFSETQ. The CDR3 sequence is 16 residues long. V was trimmed by 4 bases and J by 1 base, leaving 17 bases between them. As DNA, the CDR3 is TGCGCCAGCAGCATCAAACTTCCTTTCACGAACACTGAAGCTTTCTTT. This translates into CASSIKLPFTNTEAFF.

The chain links TRBV4-2 to TRBJ1-4; the match to TRBD1 covers 9 bases. This CDR3 region has 16 residues. Germline CDR1 is LGHNA and CDR2 is YNFKEQ. V shed 0 bases and J 8 bases; nucleotides not matched to a gene: 7. In nucleotides, the CDR3 is TGTGCCAGCAGCCAAGAGGGGGGACAGGGTGGCGAAAAACTGTTTTTT. It yields the protein CASSQEGGQGGEKLFF.

V and J are TRBV7-2 and TRBJ2-7, with a possible D match to TRBD2 (5 bases). V shed 1 base and J shed 1 base, with 17 bases lying between them. This CDR3 has 17 amino acids. Germline V lookup: CDR1 SGHTA, CDR2 FQGNSA. The CDR3 region is CASSLGREAALSYEQYF. The CDR3 DNA sequence: TGTGCCAGCAGCTTAGGGCGCGAAGCGGCTCTTTCCTACGAGCAGTACTTC.

The chain uses TRBV7-3 and TRBJ2-2; the match to TRBD2 covers 7 bases. From germline, CDR1 is SGHTA and CDR2 FQGTGA. The length of the CDR3 is 17 residues. The V gene end was trimmed by 0 bases and the J gene end by 1 base; junction bases not matched to a gene: 5. CDR3 protein: CASSLTKVAGNTGELFF. The CDR3 DNA reads as TGTGCCAGCAGCTTAACGAAAGTAGCGGGGAACACCGGGGAGCTGTTTTTT.

The rearrangement links TRBV19 to TRBJ1-4; TRBD1 aligns across 7 bases. Germline V gene sequence: CDR1 LNHDA, CDR2 SQIVND (reference sequence). The CDR3 totals 15 residues. J lost 3 bases, V lost 5 bases, and 6 bases had no gene match. CDR3: CASSPGDSANEKLFF. As DNA, the CDR3 is TGTGCCAGTAGTCCAGGGGACAGCGCTAATGAAAAACTGTTTTTT.

The V and J genes are TRBV5-4 and TRBJ2-5; D is perhaps TRBD1 (6 bases). The germline gives CDR1 SGHNT, CDR2 YYREEE (reference sequence). This CDR3 is built from 16 residues. Trimming shortened V by 0 bases and J by 2 bases, and 14 bases separated the two germline ends. The CDR3 is CASSLAGSGVQETQYF. In nucleotides, the CDR3 is TGTGCCAGCAGCTTGGCCGGGTCAGGGGTTCAAGAGACCCAGTACTTC.

CDR3 nucleotides: TGTGCCAGCAGCCAAGCTCTAGCGGGAGTTAGGCGCACAGATACGCAGTATTTT. Residues: CASSQALAGVRRTDTQYF. This sequence joins TRBV14 and TRBJ2-3; TRBD2 agrees at 10 bases. CDR1 is SGHDN and CDR2 is FVKESK in the germline V gene. Losses at the gene ends were 1 base for V and 1 base for J; bases not matched to a gene: 8. The CDR3 has 18 amino acids.

The CDR3 is CASSIIGTQETQYF. DNA of the CDR3: TGTGCCAGTAGTATCATCGGGACTCAAGAGACCCAGTACTTC. This rearrangement joins TRBV19 to TRBJ2-5, with a possible D match to TRBD2 (6 bases). Trimming removed 3 bases at V and 2 bases at J, with 10 bases between. The CDR3 extends over 14 amino acids. CDR1 is LNHDA and CDR2 is SQIVND in the germline V gene (reference sequence).

The chain combines TRBV2 with TRBJ2-3, with 7 bases that match TRBD2. Germline lookup yields CDR1 SNHLY and CDR2 FYNNEI. V was clipped by 7 bases and J by 5 bases; unmatched bases: 9. The CDR3 extends over 14 amino acids. This CDR3 is CASTPAGREDTQYF. The CDR3 nucleotides read TGTGCCAGCACCCCGGCGGGGAGGGAAGATACGCAGTATTTT.

This chain uses TRBV29-1 with TRBJ2-1, with TRBD2 as a possible D gene (5 bases). CDR1 and CDR2 from the germline V gene are SQVTM and ANQGSEA. V lost 4 bases and J lost 5, with 15 bases in between. There are 14 residues in the CDR3. CDR3 bases: TGCAGCGTTGTTGGACTCCGTGAGGACAATGAGCAGTTCTTC. This encodes CSVVGLREDNEQFF.

The chain couples TRBV5-1 to TRBJ2-7; D gene unclear. Trimming stripped 7 bases from V and 0 bases from J, with 14 bases between. This CDR3 has 14 residues. Germline V CDR1 and CDR2: SGHRS, YFSETQ. CDR3 bases: TGCGCCAGCGGTCCATCCAGAAACTCCTACGAGCAGTACTTC. Its translation: CASGPSRNSYEQYF. Looking up the rest from reference TRBV5-1 and TRBJ2-7 gives the full variable domain: KAGVTQTPRYLIKTRGQQVTLSCSPISGHRSVSWYQQTPGQGLQFLFEYFSETQRNKGNFPGRFSGRQFSNSRSEMNVSTLELGDSALYLCASGPSRNSYEQYFGPGTRLTVT.

The chain links TRBV28 to TRBJ2-5; D possibly corresponds to TRBD1 (6 bases). CDR1 MDHEN and CDR2 SYDVKM come from the germline V gene. The ends were cut back, 3 bases at V and 6 bases at J, with 20 bases in the middle. The CDR3 is 16 residues long. CDR3 in DNA: TGTGCCAGCAGTTTTTTGTACAGGGCGTCAGGGCAGACCCAGTACTTC. It is translated as CASSFLYRASGQTQYF.

The chain couples TRBV7-9 to TRBJ1-2, with 7 bases aligning to TRBD1. Germline lookup yields CDR1 SEHNR and CDR2 FQNEAQ (reference sequence). The V segment lost 2 bases and the J segment 5 bases; nucleotides outside the gene matches: 5. The CDR3 is 14 amino acids. For the CDR3, the DNA is TGTGCCAGCAGCTTACAGGGGGTAGCGTATGGCTACACCTTC. Translation gives CASSLQGVAYGYTF.

The chain uses TRBV29-1 and TRBJ1-2; TRBD1 aligns across 8 bases. CDR3 length: 12 amino acids. Trimming removed 4 bases from V and 8 bases from J; junction bases left unmatched: 6. Germline loops: CDR1 SQVTM, CDR2 ANQGSEA. The CDR3 sequence: CSVGQGAGGYTF. The CDR3, as DNA: TGCAGCGTTGGCCAGGGGGCGGGAGGCTACACCTTC.

The V gene is TRBV4-3, the J gene TRBJ1-2, with TRBD1 as a possible D gene (6 bases). Trimming cost V 1 base and J 7 bases, with 19 bases left between them. CDR1 LGHNA and CDR2 YSLEER come from the germline V gene. The CDR3 runs to 16 residues. CDR3 amino acids: CASSQGHLGTSAGYTF. CDR3 nucleotide sequence: TGCGCCAGCAGCCAAGGTCACCTGGGGACATCTGCTGGCTACACCTTC.

With respect to this clone: At one end the junction does not follow the germline gene, possibly because of a read error. V is TRBV7-2 and J is TRBJ1-2; maybe TRBD1 (5 bases). Germline V gives CDR1 SGHTA, CDR2 FQGNSA. CDR3 length: 14 amino acids. CDR3 residues: CASSLAGREQGYTF. In DNA, the CDR3 is TGTGCCAGCAGCCTAGCAGGCAGGGAACAGGGCTACACCTTC.

This sequence joins TRBV2 and TRBJ2-3; 7 bases agree with TRBD2. Losses at the gene ends were 6 bases for V and 3 bases for J; bases not matched to a gene: 3. From germline, CDR1 is SNHLY and CDR2 FYNNEI. The CDR3 is 13 amino acids. CDR3 region: CASRGGGTDTQYF. The CDR3 DNA follows: TGTGCCAGCAGAGGCGGGGGAACAGATACGCAGTATTTT.

The chain has TRBV6-1 and TRBJ1-1; D is ambiguous. The germline V gene has CDR1 MNHNS and CDR2 SASEGT. Trimming cost V 2 bases and J 8 bases, with 15 bases left between them. This CDR3 is 14 amino acids long. CDR3 amino acids: CASSESGLKVEAFF. The CDR3 coding sequence is TGTGCCAGCAGTGAATCTGGGCTCAAAGTGGAAGCTTTCTTT.

The rearrangement uses TRBV5-6 and TRBJ1-5; D is possibly TRBD1 (5 bases). The germline V and J ends were trimmed by 7 bases and 1 base, with 9 bases remaining between them. The CDR3 has 13 amino acids. The germline V gene encodes CDR1 SGHDT and CDR2 YYEEEE. DNA of the CDR3: TGTGCCAGCGGGCACAGGAGCAATCAGCCCCAGCATTTT. This codes for CASGHRSNQPQHF.

V usage is TRBV6-6 and J usage is TRBJ1-6; D is perhaps TRBD1 (5 bases). The CDR3 length is 12 residues. V lost 6 bases and J lost 7, with 7 bases in between. Germline-derived CDR1 and CDR2 are MNHNY and SVGAGI (reference sequence). Here the CDR3 reads CASRQDNSPLHF. CDR3 nucleotides: TGTGCCAGCAGACAGGACAATTCACCCCTCCACTTT.

V usage is TRBV18 and J usage is TRBJ1-3, with D maybe TRBD1 (5 bases). V was clipped by 3 bases and J by 1 base, with 7 bases between them. The CDR3 totals 14 residues. The V gene's germline CDR1 is KGHSH and CDR2 LQKENI. This CDR3 is CASSPDRSGNTIYF. The CDR3 coding sequence is TGTGCCAGCTCACCCGACAGATCTGGAAACACCATATATTTT.

With respect to this clone: This sample includes further DNA sequences coding for the same CDR3. The rearrangement uses TRBV5-1 and TRBJ2-1; 14 positions match TRBD2. The CDR3 is 17 residues long. The trim removed 1 base at V and 8 bases at J, leaving 8 bases unmatched. Germline V gene lookup returns CDR1 SGHRS and CDR2 YFSETQ. CDR3 loop: CASSLSGLAGVQDEQFF. The CDR3 nucleotides read TGCGCCAGCAGCTTGTCGGGACTAGCGGGAGTCCAGGATGAGCAGTTCTTC.